The rows below give T cell receptor beta chains drawn from one sample of a study of cytomegalovirus exposure and HLA in healthy donors. Clones were sequenced by immunoSEQ multiplex PCR, and TCRdb holds only the in-frame ones, with some missing. The table counts roughly 60,000 clones; 3.5% to 4.5% lies in the top ten. The sample was PBMCs. The receptors were gathered from a male donor in good health and CMV-seronegative. Each CDR3 is given with its conserved first and last residue. Fields, in order: CDR3 length, V gene, J gene, clone size, D gene, CDR3 protein, CDR3 DNA. The D gene is left open where the match is weak. Not every row has a clone size; where given, it reads once, few, many or a size class.

>14|TRBV28|TRBJ1-5|-|-
CASSLSTGYQPQHF
TGTGCCAGCAGTTTATCCACAGGGTATCAGCCCCAGCATTTT
>15|TRBV15|TRBJ1-4|-|-
CATSRGGLTNEKLFF
TGTGCCACCAGCAGAGGCGGTTTGACTAATGAAAAACTGTTTTTT
>13|TRBV30|TRBJ1-5|-|-
CAWSVAGYQPQHF
TGTGCCTGGAGTGTTGCGGGGTATCAGCCCCAGCATTTT
>14|TRBV6-1|TRBJ2-7|-|-
CASSPGDHSYEQYF
TGTGCCAGCAGTCCGGGGGACCACTCCTACGAGCAGTACTTC
>13|TRBV11-1|TRBJ2-7|-|-
CASSLSGVYEQYF
TGTGCCAGCAGCTTGTCCGGGGTGTACGAGCAGTACTTC
>16|TRBV4-1|TRBJ2-3|-|TRBD1
CASSYSDRGPTDTQYF
TGCGCCAGCAGCTACTCGGACAGGGGCCCCACAGATACGCAGTATTTT
>14|TRBV11-2|TRBJ2-5|-|-
CASSPRAGRETQYF
TGTGCCAGCAGCCCCAGGGCGGGACGGGAGACCCAGTACTTC
>14|TRBV9|TRBJ1-4|-|-
CASSVGQYDEKLFF
TGTGCCAGCAGCGTAGGGCAGTACGATGAAAAACTGTTTTTT
>15|TRBV13|TRBJ1-2|-|TRBD1
CASSLPGQGTYGYTF
TGTGCCAGCAGCTTGCCGGGACAGGGGACCTATGGCTACACCTTC
>15|TRBV5-1|TRBJ2-1|-|TRBD1
CASSFRGQSDNEQFF
TGCGCCAGCAGCTTCCGGGGACAGTCCGACAATGAGCAGTTCTTC
>16|TRBV11-1|TRBJ1-6|-|TRBD1
CASSPGRDRGLSPLHF
TGTGCCAGCAGCCCCGGGCGGGACAGGGGGCTTTCACCCCTCCACTTT
>14|TRBV6-5|TRBJ2-7|-|-
CASISRQGPYEQYF
TGTGCCAGCATTAGCCGGCAGGGGCCCTACGAGCAGTACTTC
>17|TRBV14|TRBJ2-1|-|-
CASSQSRGGIGDNEQFF
TGTGCCAGCAGCCAGAGCAGGGGTGGTATTGGGGACAATGAGCAGTTCTTC
>11|TRBV2|TRBJ2-1|-|-
CASNFDNEQFF
TGTGCCAGCAACTTCGACAATGAGCAGTTCTTC
>18|TRBV5-5|TRBJ2-1|-|TRBD2
CASSLILAGGSSYNEQFF
TGTGCCAGCAGCTTGATATTAGCGGGGGGGAGCTCCTACAATGAGCAGTTCTTC
>13|TRBV28|TRBJ1-2|-|-
CASSLVRVYGYTF
TGTGCCAGCAGTTTGGTCAGGGTCTATGGCTACACCTTC
>12|TRBV28|TRBJ1-5|-|TRBD1
CASNRGVQPQHF
TGTGCCAGCAACAGGGGCGTTCAGCCCCAGCATTTT
>17|TRBV12-5|TRBJ1-6|-|-
CASGVTGTTSYNSPLHF
TGTGCTAGTGGTGTTACAGGTACAACCTCCTATAATTCACCCCTCCACTTT
>14|TRBV28|TRBJ1-4|-|-
CASSWGGADEKLFF
TGTGCCAGCAGTTGGGGGGGCGCGGATGAAAAACTGTTTTTT
>17|TRBV7-9|TRBJ2-1|-|TRBD2
CASSAMERESSYNEQFF
TGTGCCAGCAGCGCCATGGAGCGGGAGAGCTCCTACAATGAGCAGTTCTTC
>15|TRBV11-3|TRBJ2-7|-|-
CASSLGYRPTDEQYF
TGTGCCAGCAGCTTGGGCTACCGCCCTACAGACGAGCAGTACTTC
>13|TRBV7-6|TRBJ2-7|-|-
CASSPTSLYEQYF
TGTGCCAGCAGCCCCACTAGCTTATACGAGCAGTACTTC
>13|TRBV29-1|TRBJ1-1|-|-
CSVDWDTNTEAFF
TGCAGCGTTGATTGGGACACGAACACTGAAGCTTTCTTT
>14|TRBV28|TRBJ1-3|-|-
CASSLQSGGNTIYF
TGTGCCAGCAGTTTACAGTCAGGGGGAAACACCATATATTTT
>17|TRBV28|TRBJ2-1|-|-
CASSLLAGQGRLNEQFF
TGTGCCAGCAGTTTATTAGCGGGACAGGGACGCCTCAATGAGCAGTTCTTC
>16|TRBV28|TRBJ2-2|-|TRBD1
CASSFTGQTNTGELFF
TGTGCCAGCAGTTTTACGGGACAGACGAACACCGGGGAGCTGTTTTTT
>16|TRBV7-3|TRBJ2-3|-|TRBD2
CASSMGLAGGGDTQYF
TGTGCCAGCAGCATGGGACTAGCGGGAGGGGGAGATACGCAGTATTTT
>15|TRBV4-1|TRBJ2-3|-|-
CASSPSGTSTDTQYF
TGCGCCAGCAGCCCCTCCGGGACTAGCACAGATACGCAGTATTTT
>15|TRBV19|TRBJ2-5|-|TRBD1
CASSTGQGRLETQYF
TGTGCCAGTAGTACCGGACAGGGAAGGTTAGAGACCCAGTACTTC
>16|TRBV5-1|TRBJ2-6|-|-
CASSTQGTGGANVLTF
TGCGCCAGCAGTACCCAGGGGACGGGGGGGGCCAACGTCCTGACTTTC
>13|TRBV5-8|TRBJ2-5|-|TRBD2
CASSHRGGETQYF
TGTGCCAGCAGCCACCGCGGGGGAGAGACCCAGTACTTC
>12|TRBV28|TRBJ1-2|-|-
CASSSYDGGYTF
TGTGCCAGCAGTTCCTACGACGGCGGTTACACCTTC
>14|TRBV9|TRBJ2-5|-|-
CASSVVASEETQYF
TGTGCCAGCAGCGTAGTGGCTAGCGAGGAGACCCAGTACTTC
>15|TRBV19|TRBJ2-1|medium-sized|-
CASSTLWGEYNEQFF
TGTGCCAGTAGTACCCTTTGGGGGGAGTACAATGAGCAGTTCTTC
>17|TRBV4-3|TRBJ2-3|-|TRBD2
CASSQDWGLAATDTQYF
TGCGCCAGCAGCCAAGATTGGGGACTAGCGGCGACAGATACGCAGTATTTT
>13|TRBV7-2|TRBJ1-1|-|TRBD1
CASRPGQGPEAFF
TGTGCCAGCAGACCGGGACAGGGCCCTGAAGCTTTCTTT
>13|TRBV19|TRBJ1-6|-|-
CASSRQDNSPLHF
TGTGCCAGTAGTAGACAGGATAATTCACCCCTCCACTTT
>16|TRBV27|TRBJ2-1|-|TRBD2
CASSFPGTSGDNEQFF
TGTGCCAGCAGTTTCCCCGGGACTAGCGGAGACAATGAGCAGTTCTTC
>17|TRBV28|TRBJ2-7|-|TRBD2
CASSLVSSGPPFYEQYF
TGTGCCAGCAGTTTAGTTTCTAGCGGGCCGCCCTTCTACGAGCAGTACTTC
>16|TRBV4-2|TRBJ2-1|-|TRBD2
CASSQPGTSVQDEQFF
TGTGCCAGCAGCCAACCCGGGACTAGCGTTCAGGATGAGCAGTTCTTC
>14|TRBV7-2|TRBJ2-7|-|TRBD1
CASRQGTTLGEQYF
TGTGCCAGCAGACAGGGGACAACCCTAGGCGAGCAGTACTTC
>13|TRBV28|TRBJ1-6|-|TRBD1
CASSLGTDSPLHF
TGTGCCAGCAGTTTGGGGACAGATTCACCCCTCCACTTT
>15|TRBV28|TRBJ2-2|-|-
CASSLAAAGTGELFF
TGTGCCAGCAGTTTGGCAGCTGCAGGCACCGGGGAGCTGTTTTTT
>12|TRBV28|TRBJ1-1|-|-
CASLTRATEAFF
TGTGCCAGCCTCACTAGGGCCACTGAAGCTTTCTTT
>17|TRBV5-1|TRBJ2-1|-|TRBD2
CASSPRLANPSYNEQFF
TGCGCCAGCAGCCCCCGACTAGCGAACCCTTCCTACAATGAGCAGTTCTTC
>16|TRBV7-6|TRBJ2-1|-|-
CASSLAGGAGDNEQFF
TGTGCCAGCAGCTTAGCAGGCGGGGCCGGAGACAATGAGCAGTTCTTC
>13|TRBV19|TRBJ2-2|-|TRBD1
CASSRDREGELFF
TGTGCCAGTAGCCGGGACAGGGAAGGGGAGCTGTTTTTT
>15|TRBV19|TRBJ2-7|-|TRBD2
CASSSTRAGVEEQYF
TGTGCCAGTAGTTCTACTAGAGCGGGAGTGGAGGAGCAGTACTTC
>11|TRBV30|TRBJ2-1|-|-
CAWSMASEQFF
TGTGCCTGGAGTATGGCAAGTGAGCAGTTCTTC